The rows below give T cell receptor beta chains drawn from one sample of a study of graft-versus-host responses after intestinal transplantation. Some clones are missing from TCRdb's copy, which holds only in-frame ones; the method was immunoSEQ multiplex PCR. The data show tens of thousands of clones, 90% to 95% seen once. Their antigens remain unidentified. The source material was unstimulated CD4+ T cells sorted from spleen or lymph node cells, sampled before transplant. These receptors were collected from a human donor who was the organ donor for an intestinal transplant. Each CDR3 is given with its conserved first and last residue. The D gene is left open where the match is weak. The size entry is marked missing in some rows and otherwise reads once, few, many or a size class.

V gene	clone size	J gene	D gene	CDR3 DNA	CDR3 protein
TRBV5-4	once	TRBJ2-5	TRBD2	TGTGCCAGCAGCTTGCTCCCAACCGGGACTAGAGAGACCCAGTACTTC	CASSLLPTGTRETQYF
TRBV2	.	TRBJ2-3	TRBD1	TGTGCCATCGGACAGGGGCCTAGCACAGATACGCAGTATTTT	CAIGQGPSTDTQYF
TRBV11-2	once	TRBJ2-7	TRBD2	TGTGCCAGCAGCCCCCGACTAGCGGGGACATTTCGGGAGCAGTACTTC	CASSPRLAGTFREQYF
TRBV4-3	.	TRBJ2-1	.	TGCGCCAGCAGCCAAGAGCTCGAGCCCTCCTACAATGAGCAGTTCTTC	CASSQELEPSYNEQFF
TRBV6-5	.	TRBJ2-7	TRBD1	TGTGCCAGCAGTTCGACAGGGAGCTCCTACGAGCAGTACTTC	CASSSTGSSYEQYF
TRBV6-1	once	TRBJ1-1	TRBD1	TGTGCCAGCAGTGCGGGACAGGGGCGGACTGAAGCTTTCTTT	CASSAGQGRTEAFF
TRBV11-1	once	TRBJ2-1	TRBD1	TGTGCCAGCAGCTCCGGACAGGGCCGCGGGAATGAGCAGTTCTTC	CASSSGQGRGNEQFF
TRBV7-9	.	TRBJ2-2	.	TGTGCCAGCAGCTTAGATGGGGCCGGCGGGGAGCTGTTTTTT	CASSLDGAGGELFF
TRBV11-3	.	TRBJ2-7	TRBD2	TGTGCCAGCAGCTTAGTCGTACTAGCGGGGGAGGGGTCCCACGAGCAGTACTTC	CASSLVVLAGEGSHEQYF
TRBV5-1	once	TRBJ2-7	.	TGCGCCAGCAGTAGATGGGGGGTGTCCTACGAGCAGTACTTC	CASSRWGVSYEQYF
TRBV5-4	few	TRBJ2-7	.	TGTGCCAGCAGCTTTATCGGGAGTCAGAACTACGAGCAGTACTTC	CASSFIGSQNYEQYF
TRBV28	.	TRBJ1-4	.	TGTGCCAGCAGAGGGGGGATGACAGCTAATGAAAAACTGTTTTTT	CASRGGMTANEKLFF
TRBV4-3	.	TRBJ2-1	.	TGCGCCAGCAGCCAAGAACGGGCTAATGAGCAGTTCTTC	CASSQERANEQFF
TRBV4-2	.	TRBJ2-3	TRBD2	TGTGCCAGCAGTCGTACTACTAGCGGGGGGACCACAGATACGCAGTATTTT	CASSRTTSGGTTDTQYF
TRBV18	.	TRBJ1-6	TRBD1	TGTGCCAGCTCACCGGGACAGGGGCCCTCACCCCTCCACTTT	CASSPGQGPSPLHF
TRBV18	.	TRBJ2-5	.	TGTGCCAGCTCACCAAGCTACATAGTTCGGGGTTCGGAGACCCAGTACTTC	CASSPSYIVRGSETQYF
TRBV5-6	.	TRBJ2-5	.	TGTGCCAGCAGCTTGAAGGAGACCCAGTACTTC	CASSLKETQYF
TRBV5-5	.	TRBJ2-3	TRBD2	TGTGCCAGCAGGGCTGAGCGGGGGGTCACAGATACGCAGTATTTT	CASRAERGVTDTQYF
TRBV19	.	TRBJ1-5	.	TGTGCCAGTAGGGTAGAGGGGACGGATCAGCCCCAGCATTTT	CASRVEGTDQPQHF
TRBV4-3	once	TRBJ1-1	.	TGCGCCAGCAGCCAAGTGGCCGGGCGGGTAACTGAAGCTTTCTTT	CASSQVAGRVTEAFF
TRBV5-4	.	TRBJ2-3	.	TGTGCCAGCAGCTTGGGGGCAGCAGATACGCAGTATTTT	CASSLGAADTQYF
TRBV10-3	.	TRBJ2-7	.	TGTGCCATCAGTGCAACAGAGAACTCCTACGAGCAGTACTTC	CAISATENSYEQYF
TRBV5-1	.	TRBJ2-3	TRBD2	TGCGCCAGCAGCACCGGGACTAGCGGGGGATTGGCAGATACGCAGTATTTT	CASSTGTSGGLADTQYF
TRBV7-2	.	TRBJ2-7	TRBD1	TGTGCCAGCAGCCCCGGGACAGTAACCTACGAGCAGTACTTC	CASSPGTVTYEQYF
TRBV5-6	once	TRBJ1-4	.	TGTGCCAGCAGCTTGGCCAGGGTACAAGAAAAACTGTTTTTT	CASSLARVQEKLFF
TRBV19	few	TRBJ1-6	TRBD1	TGTGCCAGTAGTGACAGGGGTTCACCCCTCCACTTT	CASSDRGSPLHF
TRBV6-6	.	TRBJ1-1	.	TGTGCCAGCAGTCCCATGGGGGTACCGAACACTGAAGCTTTCTTT	CASSPMGVPNTEAFF
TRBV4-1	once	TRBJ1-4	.	TGCGCCAGCAGAATACCGGGACCGAGGGAAAAACTGTTTTTT	CASRIPGPREKLFF
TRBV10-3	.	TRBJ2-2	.	TGTGCCATCAGTGGGGTAAACACCGGGGAGCTGTTTTTT	CAISGVNTGELFF
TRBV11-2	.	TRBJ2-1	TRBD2	TGTGCCAGCAGCCCATTTAGCGGGGGAGGGAACAATGAGCAGTTCTTC	CASSPFSGGGNNEQFF
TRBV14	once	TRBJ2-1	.	TGTGCCAGCAGCCTACGACAGACCCACAATGAGCAGTTCTTC	CASSLRQTHNEQFF
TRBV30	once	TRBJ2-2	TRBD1	TGTGCCTGGACTAGGACAGGGCGCACCGGGGAGCTGTTTTTT	CAWTRTGRTGELFF
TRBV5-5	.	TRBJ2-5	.	TGTGCCAGCAGCTTCACCCTAGGGTACCAAGAGACCCAGTACTTC	CASSFTLGYQETQYF
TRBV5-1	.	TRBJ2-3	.	TGCGCCAGCAGCTTGGGGCCGTACTCGGGCGATACGCAGTATTTT	CASSLGPYSGDTQYF
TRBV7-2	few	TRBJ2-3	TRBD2	TGTGCCAGCAGCTCTCAACGGCTCTTGGCGGGGGGGCCGAAGGATACGCAGTATTTT	CASSSQRLLAGGPKDTQYF
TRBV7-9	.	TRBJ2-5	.	TGTGCCAGCAGCTTAGCAGCCTGGAGACAAGAGACCCAGTACTTC	CASSLAAWRQETQYF
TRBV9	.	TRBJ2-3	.	TGTGCCAGCAGCGGACACCTCACAGATACGCAGTATTTT	CASSGHLTDTQYF
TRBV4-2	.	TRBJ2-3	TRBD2	TGTGCCAGCAGCCAAGATTCTCGGCGGGGGGGCACAGATACGCAGTATTTT	CASSQDSRRGGTDTQYF
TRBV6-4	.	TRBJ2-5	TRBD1	TGTGCCAGCAGTCCCCAACAGGGGGCAATCGAGACCCAGTACTTC	CASSPQQGAIETQYF
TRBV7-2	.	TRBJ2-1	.	TGTGCCAGCAGCCCTCCCGGGGGTCGATCCTACAATGAGCAGTTCTTC	CASSPPGGRSYNEQFF
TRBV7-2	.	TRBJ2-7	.	TGTGCCAGCAGCTTTAGGGGGGGGTACTCCTACGAGCAGTACTTC	CASSFRGGYSYEQYF
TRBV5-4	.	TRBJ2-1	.	TGTGCCAGCAGCACATACAATGAGCAGTTCTTC	CASSTYNEQFF
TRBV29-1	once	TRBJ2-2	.	TGCAGCGTTGAAAGTGAAAGGCATCCCGGGGAGCTGTTTTTT	CSVESERHPGELFF
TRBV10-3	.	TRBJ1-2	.	TGTGCCATCAGTGACAGGCGTAACTATGGCTACACCTTC	CAISDRRNYGYTF
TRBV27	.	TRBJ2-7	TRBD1	TGTGCCAGCAGTTTAAATACAGGGGGCGGGGAGTACTTC	CASSLNTGGGEYF
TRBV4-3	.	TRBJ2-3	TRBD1	TGCGCCAGCAGCCAAAGGGGGCTAGCAAGCACAGATACGCAGTATTTT	CASSQRGLASTDTQYF
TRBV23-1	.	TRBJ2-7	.	TGCGCCAGCACCCGATCTCCCTACGAGCAGTACTTC	CASTRSPYEQYF
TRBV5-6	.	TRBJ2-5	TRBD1	TGTGCCAGCAGCTTGCTACAGGGGGGAGAGACCCAGTACTTC	CASSLLQGGETQYF